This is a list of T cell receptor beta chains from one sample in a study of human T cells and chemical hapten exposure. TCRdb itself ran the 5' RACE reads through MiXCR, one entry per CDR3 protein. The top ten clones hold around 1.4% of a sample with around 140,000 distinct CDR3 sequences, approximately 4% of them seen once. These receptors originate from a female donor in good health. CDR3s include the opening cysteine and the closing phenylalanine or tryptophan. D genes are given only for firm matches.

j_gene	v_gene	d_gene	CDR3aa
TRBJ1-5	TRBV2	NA	CASIAGPASNQPQHF
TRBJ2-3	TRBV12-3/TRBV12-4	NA	CASSRRHTPDTDTQYF
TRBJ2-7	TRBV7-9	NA	CASTPNSYEQYF
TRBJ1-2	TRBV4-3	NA	CASSQDYDTGSYGYTF
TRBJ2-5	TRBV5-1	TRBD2	CASSFGLAGGRPYQETQYF
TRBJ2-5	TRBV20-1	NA	CSGHRQETQYF
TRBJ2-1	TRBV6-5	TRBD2	CASSFDGGANNEQFF
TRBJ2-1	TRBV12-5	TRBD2	CASGETSGAASYNEQFF
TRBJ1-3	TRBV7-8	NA	CASSLVPEGYSGNTIYF
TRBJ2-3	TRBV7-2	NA	CASSLTPQGSDTQYF
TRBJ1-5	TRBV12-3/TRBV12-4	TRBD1	CASSWGQGRGQPQHF
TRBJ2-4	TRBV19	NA	CASMRDRTDIQYF
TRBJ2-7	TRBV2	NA	CASSELGRVYEQYF
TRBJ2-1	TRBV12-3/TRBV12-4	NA	CASSPSPSSYNEQFF
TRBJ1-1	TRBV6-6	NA	CASSYSGCRTEAFF
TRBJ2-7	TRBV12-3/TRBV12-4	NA	CASSLRGVPEQYF
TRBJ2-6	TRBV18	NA	CASSPNRPSLLPSGANVLTF
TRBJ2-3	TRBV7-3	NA	CASSPQGHRTDTQYF
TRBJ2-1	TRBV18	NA	CASLVDSGEQFF
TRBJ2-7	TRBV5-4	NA	CASSLWDRYSYEQYF
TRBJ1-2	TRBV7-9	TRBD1	CASSRTGKSNGYTF
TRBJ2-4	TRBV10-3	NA	CAISEAGDKGIQYF
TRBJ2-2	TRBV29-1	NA	CSVYFSGSGSGPNTGELFF
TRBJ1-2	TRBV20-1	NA	CSAIARSQTYGYTF
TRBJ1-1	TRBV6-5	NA	CASSFREGRTEAFF
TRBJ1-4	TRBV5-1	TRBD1	CASSVGQNEEKLFF
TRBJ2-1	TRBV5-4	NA	CASSSTGFGQFF
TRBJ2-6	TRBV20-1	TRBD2	CSASAGGPGANVLTF
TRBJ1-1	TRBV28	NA	CASRTPRASRTEAFF
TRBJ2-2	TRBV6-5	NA	CATSRTGELFF
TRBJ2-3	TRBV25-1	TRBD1	CASSGVTGGADTQYF
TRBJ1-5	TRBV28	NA	CASSPRAQPQHF
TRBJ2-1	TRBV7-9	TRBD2	CASIGLAAYNEQFF
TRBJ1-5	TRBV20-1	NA	CSAATVNSNQPQHF
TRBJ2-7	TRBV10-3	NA	CAISEVGTPTYYEQYF
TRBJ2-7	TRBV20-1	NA	CSARSVSSYEQYF
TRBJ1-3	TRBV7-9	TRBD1	CASSSGQTIQNTIYF
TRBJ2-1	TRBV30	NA	CAWSHGRDNEQFF
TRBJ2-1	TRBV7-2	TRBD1	CASSLPPTGFGNEQFF
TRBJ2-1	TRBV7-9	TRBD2	CASSSSLIPAGGINEQFF
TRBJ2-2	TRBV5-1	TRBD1	CASRVRGQTTGELFF
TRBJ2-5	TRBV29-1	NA	CSVDEKTQYF
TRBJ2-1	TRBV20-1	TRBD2	CSARDPNSGGGDEQFF
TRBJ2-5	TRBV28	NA	CASLGRGRETQYF
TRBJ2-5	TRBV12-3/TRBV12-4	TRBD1	CASSPGTGGASQETQYF
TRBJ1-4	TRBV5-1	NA	CASSLDGRADEKLFF
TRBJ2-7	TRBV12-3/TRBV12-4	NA	CASSRGRRNPREQYF
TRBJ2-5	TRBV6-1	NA	CASSENRVSAQYF
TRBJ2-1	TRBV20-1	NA	CSAPFVAGNEQFF
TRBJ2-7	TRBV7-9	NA	CASSLAADYGFAYEQYF
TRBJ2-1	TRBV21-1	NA	CASPTLSTEQFF
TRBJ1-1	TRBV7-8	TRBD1	CASSLSSRGLGGTEAFF
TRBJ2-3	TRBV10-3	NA	CAISESVERTQYF
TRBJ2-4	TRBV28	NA	CASSCSGKNIQYF
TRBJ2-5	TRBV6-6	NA	CASSYGLAMGETQYF
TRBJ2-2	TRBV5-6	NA	CASSTYRLDRPGELFF